This TCR beta chain was documented in a study of CD8 T cells in Susac syndrome. RNA amounts of 0.5 to 1 ug underwent reverse transcription with random hexamers. Across 54 Vbeta and 13 Jbeta, TCR beta CDR3 was amplified with immunoSEQ multiplex PCR. In TCRdb, the immunoSEQ multiplex PCR reads were re-called with MiXCR into one record per CDR3 protein. Altogether hundreds of thousands of distinct CDR3 sequences are present, 95% being singletons, with the ten largest covering 0.082%. The CDR3 consists of 14 residues. V lost 0 bases, J lost 6 bases, and 7 bases stayed unmatched. Germline V gives CDR1 DFQATT, CDR2 SNEGSKA (reference sequence). The multiple sclerosis controls comprised treatment-naive patients whose relapsing-remitting disease was stable or active.

The V and J genes are TRBV20-1 and TRBJ2-5; 7 bases match TRBD1. This TCR came from a human donor with multiple sclerosis. Sequencing used CD4+ T cells from PBMCs. The CDR3 DNA sequence: TGCAGTGCTAGAGAGGGCCACAGGGGTCAGACCCAGTACTTC. This gives the protein CSAREGHRGQTQYF.